A single sample gave rise to the 3 T cell receptor beta chains below, sequenced in a study of T cell responses to AZD1222 COVID-19 vaccine. Profiled with immunoSEQ multiplex PCR; TCRdb holds only in-frame clones, not every one. The sample records 85,000 or so clones, 90% being singletons. The material was peripheral blood, obtained on day 0 of AZD1222 vaccination. Receptor source: an adult in good health.

V and J are TRBV7-2 and TRBJ2-6, with D perhaps matching TRBD1 (6 bases). The CDR3 has 17 amino acids. V shed 5 bases and J shed 1 base, with 15 bases lying between them. CDR1 and CDR2 from the germline V gene are SGHTA and FQGNSA. Here the CDR3 DNA reads TGTGCCAGCAGCACACGGGACATAGTGTCTGGGGCCAACGTCCTGACTTTC. It translates to CASSTRDIVSGANVLTF.

The V call is TRBV7-2, the J call TRBJ1-5; D is unresolved. V lost 8 bases to trimming and J lost 7 bases, with 12 bases between them. The CDR3 sequence is 12 residues long. Germline lookup yields CDR1 SGHTA and CDR2 FQGNSA. The CDR3 DNA reads TGTGCCAGCGCTTCCGGCGGGCAGCCCCAGCATTTT. Its translation is CASASGGQPQHF.

The V call is TRBV6-5, the J call TRBJ1-1; D is unresolved. The CDR3 runs 15 residues. V was pared by 2 bases and J by 2 bases, with 12 bases between. The germline V gene has CDR1 MNHEY and CDR2 SVGAGI. The CDR3 reads CASSYGQVLNTEAFF. In DNA, the CDR3 is TGTGCCAGCAGTTACGGGCAGGTTCTCAACACTGAAGCTTTCTTT.